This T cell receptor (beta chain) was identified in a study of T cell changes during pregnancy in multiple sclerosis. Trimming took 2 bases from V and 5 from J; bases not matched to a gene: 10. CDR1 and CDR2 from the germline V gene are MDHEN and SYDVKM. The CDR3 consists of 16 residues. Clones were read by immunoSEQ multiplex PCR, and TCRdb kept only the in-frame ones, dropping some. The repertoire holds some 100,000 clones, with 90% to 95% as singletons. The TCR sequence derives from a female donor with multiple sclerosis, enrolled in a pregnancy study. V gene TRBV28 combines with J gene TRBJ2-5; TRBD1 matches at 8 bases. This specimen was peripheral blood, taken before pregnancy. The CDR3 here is CASSLPSQGARETQYF. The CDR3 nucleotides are TGTGCCAGCAGTTTACCGAGTCAGGGGGCACGTGAGACCCAGTACTTC.